The present entry profiles one T cell receptor beta chain with its context. Original analysis: Reference gene primer amplification gave nucleated cell count estimates. The repertoire was sequenced with immunoSEQ multiplex PCR; TCRdb's copy has only in-frame clones and lacks some. The V and J calls and clone size are taken from that table; D and trimming were inferred from the DNA. This table holds about 90,000 clones, roughly 77% found once. Germline loops: CDR1 MDHEN, CDR2 SYDVKM. This CDR3 contains 15 residues. V lost 5 bases and J lost 3, with 16 bases in between. The sample comes from a study of blood T cell repertoires in COVID-19. Study context: Samples of COVID-19 (acute and convalescent) were obtained from the United States, Italy and Spain. Nucleic acid was either cDNA or gDNA, and it came from T cells, B-cell-depleted T cells, or PBMCs.

The chain has TRBV28 and TRBJ1-2; TRBD1 might be the D (5 bases). The receptor's source is a human donor in a cohort sampled during active COVID-19. Source material: peripheral blood. The CDR3 loop reads CASSQGAGKYYGYTF. CDR3 DNA sequence: TGTGCCAGCAGTCAAGGGGCAGGGAAGTACTATGGCTACACCTTC.